The rows below give T cell receptor beta chains drawn from one sample of a study of cytomegalovirus exposure and HLA in healthy donors. TCRdb keeps only in-frame clones here, not all; method: immunoSEQ multiplex PCR. This table has roughly 140,000 clones, around 80% appearing once. The sample was PBMCs. The source of these receptors is a young man in good health and CMV-seronegative. CDR3s include the opening cysteine and the closing phenylalanine or tryptophan. Each record gives: D gene, J gene, clone size, V gene, CDR3 DNA, CDR3 protein. D genes are given only for firm matches. Clone size, where shown, is once, few, many, or a class for clones that have expanded.

>NA|TRBJ2-7|once|TRBV27
TGTGCCAGCAGTTCCCTAGCTGCCCTACCCTACGAGCAGTACTTC
CASSSLAALPYEQYF
>TRBD1|TRBJ1-1|few|TRBV7-9
TGTGCCAGCAGCTTGGCAGGGGGATGGACTGAAGCTTTCTTT
CASSLAGGWTEAFF
>NA|TRBJ1-6|NA|TRBV28
TGTGCCAGCAGCAGAGGACTGGGAACGAATTCACCCCTCCACTTT
CASSRGLGTNSPLHF
>TRBD1|TRBJ1-2|once|TRBV5-4
TGTGCCAGCAGCCCACGGACAGGGGATAGTGGCTACCCCTTC
CASSPRTGDSGYPF
>TRBD2|TRBJ2-1|NA|TRBV5-1
TGCGCCAGCAGACCCAGGAACACGGAGCGGGGCCACAATGAGCAGTTCTTC
CASRPRNTERGHNEQFF
>NA|TRBJ1-1|NA|TRBV6-1
TGTGCCAGCAGTGAGGTCAGGGGCACTGAAGCTTTCTTT
CASSEVRGTEAFF
>NA|TRBJ1-5|once|TRBV2
TGTGCCAGCAGTGCGGACGGGGATCAGCCCCAGCATTTT
CASSADGDQPQHF
>NA|TRBJ2-3|NA|TRBV19
TGTGCCAGTAGCCAAACCGGGAAAATCTGGGCAGATACGCAGTATTTT
CASSQTGKIWADTQYF
>NA|TRBJ2-5|NA|TRBV7-8
TGTGCCAGCAGCGTGAGGGACCAAGAGACCCAGTACTTC
CASSVRDQETQYF
>NA|TRBJ2-5|NA|TRBV7-6
TGTGCCAGCAGGGAGGGGCAAAGCGGGCCCCAAGAGACCCAGTACTTC
CASREGQSGPQETQYF
>NA|TRBJ2-7|once|TRBV20-1
TGCAGTGCTAGGACAGGCTACGAGCAGTACTTC
CSARTGYEQYF
>TRBD2|TRBJ2-2|NA|TRBV5-1
TGCGCCAGCAGCCCGGGGACTAGCGGGAAGAACACCGGGGAGCTGTTTTTT
CASSPGTSGKNTGELFF
>NA|TRBJ2-5|NA|TRBV19
TGTGCCAGTAGTATCGGTGATAGCGAGACCCAGTACTTC
CASSIGDSETQYF
>NA|TRBJ1-2|NA|TRBV7-8
TGTGCCAGCAGCCAGACAGGTGATGGCTACACCTTC
CASSQTGDGYTF
>TRBD2|TRBJ2-7|NA|TRBV14
TGTGCCAGCAGCCTGGGACTAGCGGTCTACGAGCAGTACTTC
CASSLGLAVYEQYF
>TRBD2|TRBJ2-5|NA|TRBV27
TGTGCCAGCAGTGAGACCGCGGGACTAGTGGGCGAGACCCAGTACTTC
CASSETAGLVGETQYF